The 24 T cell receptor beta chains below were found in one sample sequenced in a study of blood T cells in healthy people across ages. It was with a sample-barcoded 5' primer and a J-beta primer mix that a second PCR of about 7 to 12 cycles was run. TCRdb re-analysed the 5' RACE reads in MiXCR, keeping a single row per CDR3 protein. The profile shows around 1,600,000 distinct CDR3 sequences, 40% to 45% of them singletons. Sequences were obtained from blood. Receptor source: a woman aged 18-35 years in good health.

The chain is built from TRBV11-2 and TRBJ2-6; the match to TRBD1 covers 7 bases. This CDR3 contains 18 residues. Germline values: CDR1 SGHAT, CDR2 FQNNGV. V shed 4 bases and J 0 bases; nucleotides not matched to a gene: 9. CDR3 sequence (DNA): TGTGCCAGCAGCTCTTGGACAGGCGAACCCTCTGGGGCCAACGTCCTGACTTTC. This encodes CASSSWTGEPSGANVLTF.

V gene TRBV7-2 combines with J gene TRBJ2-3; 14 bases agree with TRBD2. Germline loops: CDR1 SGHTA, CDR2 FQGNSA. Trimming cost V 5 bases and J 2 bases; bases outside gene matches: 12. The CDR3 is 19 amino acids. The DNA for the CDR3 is TGTGCCAGCAGCGATCGGACTAGCGGGAGGCCTGTGCTCACAGATACGCAGTATTTT. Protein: CASSDRTSGRPVLTDTQYF.

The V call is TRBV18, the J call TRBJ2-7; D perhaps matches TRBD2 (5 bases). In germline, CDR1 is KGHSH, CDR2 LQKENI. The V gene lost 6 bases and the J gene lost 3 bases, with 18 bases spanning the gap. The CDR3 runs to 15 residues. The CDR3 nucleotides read TGTGCCAGCTCGTTAGGCGGAGGAAGGTTCTACGAGCAGTACTTC. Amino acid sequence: CASSLGGGRFYEQYF.

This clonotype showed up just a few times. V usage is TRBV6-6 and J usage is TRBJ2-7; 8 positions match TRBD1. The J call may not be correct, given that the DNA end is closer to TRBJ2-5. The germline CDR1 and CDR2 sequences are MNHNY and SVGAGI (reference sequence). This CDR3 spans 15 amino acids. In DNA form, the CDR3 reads TGTGCCAGCAGTTACCCGACAGGGGCGGGTGAGACCCAGTACTTC. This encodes CASSYPTGAGETQYF.

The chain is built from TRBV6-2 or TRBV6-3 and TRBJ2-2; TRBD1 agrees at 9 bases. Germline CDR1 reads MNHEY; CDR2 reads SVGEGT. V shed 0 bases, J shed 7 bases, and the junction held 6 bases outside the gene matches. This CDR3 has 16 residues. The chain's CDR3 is CASSYSGTGRGGELFF. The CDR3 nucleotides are TGTGCCAGCAGTTACTCGGGGACAGGGCGAGGCGGGGAGCTGTTTTTT.

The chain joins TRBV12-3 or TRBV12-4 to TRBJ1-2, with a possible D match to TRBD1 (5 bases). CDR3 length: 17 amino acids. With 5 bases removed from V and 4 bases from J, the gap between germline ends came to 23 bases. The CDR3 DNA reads TGTGCCAGCAGTCCCGGCGGGGCGCAGGGTAGTTTCTATGGCTACACCTTC. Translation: CASSPGGAQGSFYGYTF.

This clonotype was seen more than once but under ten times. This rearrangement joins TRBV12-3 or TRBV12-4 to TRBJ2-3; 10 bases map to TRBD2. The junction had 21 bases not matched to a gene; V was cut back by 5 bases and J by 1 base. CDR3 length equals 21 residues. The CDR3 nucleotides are TGTGCCAGCAGTCTACCCTATTCGGTAGGGACTAGCGTCGCCCGCACAGATACGCAGTATTTT. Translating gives CASSLPYSVGTSVARTDTQYF.

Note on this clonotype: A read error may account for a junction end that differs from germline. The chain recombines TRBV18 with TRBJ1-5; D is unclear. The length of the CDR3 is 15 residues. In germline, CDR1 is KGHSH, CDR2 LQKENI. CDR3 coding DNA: TGTGCCAGCTCACCGGGAGGGCCGAGCAGTCAGCCCCAGCATTTT. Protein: CASSPGGPSSQPQHF.

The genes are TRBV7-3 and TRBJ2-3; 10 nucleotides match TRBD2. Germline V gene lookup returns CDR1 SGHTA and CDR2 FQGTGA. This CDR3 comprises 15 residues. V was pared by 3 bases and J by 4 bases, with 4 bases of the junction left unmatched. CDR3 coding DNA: TGTGCCAGCAGCTTGGGACTAGCGAGTCCAGATACGCAGTATTTT. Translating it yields CASSLGLASPDTQYF.

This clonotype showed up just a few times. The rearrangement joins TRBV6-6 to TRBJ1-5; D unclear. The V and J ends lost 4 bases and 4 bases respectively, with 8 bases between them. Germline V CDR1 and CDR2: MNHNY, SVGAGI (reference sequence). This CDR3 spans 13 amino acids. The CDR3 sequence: CASSFSMNQPQHF. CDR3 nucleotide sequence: TGTGCCAGCAGTTTTTCCATGAATCAGCCCCAGCATTTT.

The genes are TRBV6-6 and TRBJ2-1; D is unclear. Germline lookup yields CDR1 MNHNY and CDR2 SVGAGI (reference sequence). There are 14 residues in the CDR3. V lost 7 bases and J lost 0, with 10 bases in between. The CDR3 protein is CASTPSGSYNEQFF. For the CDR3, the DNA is TGTGCCAGCACTCCTTCTGGCTCCTACAATGAGCAGTTCTTC.

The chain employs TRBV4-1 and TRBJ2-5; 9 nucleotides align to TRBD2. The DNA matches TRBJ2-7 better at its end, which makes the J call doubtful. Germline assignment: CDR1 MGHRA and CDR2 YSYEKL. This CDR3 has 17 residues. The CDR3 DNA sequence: TGCGCCAGCAGCCAAGATAACGGCCTAGCGGGGAGCTACGAGCAGTACTTC. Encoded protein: CASSQDNGLAGSYEQYF.

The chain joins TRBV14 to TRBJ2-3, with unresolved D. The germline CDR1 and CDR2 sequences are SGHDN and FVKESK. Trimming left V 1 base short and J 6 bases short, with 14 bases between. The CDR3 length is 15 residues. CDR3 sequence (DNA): TGTGCCAGCAGCCAAGCAAGTGGTTTTCTGGATACGCAGTATTTT. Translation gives CASSQASGFLDTQYF.

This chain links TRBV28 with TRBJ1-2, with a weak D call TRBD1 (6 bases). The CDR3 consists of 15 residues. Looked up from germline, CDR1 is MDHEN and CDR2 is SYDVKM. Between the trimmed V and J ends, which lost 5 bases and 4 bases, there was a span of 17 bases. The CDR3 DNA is TGTGCCAGCAGTACCGCCGCTACAGGGAGCTATGGCTACACCTTC. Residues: CASSTAATGSYGYTF.

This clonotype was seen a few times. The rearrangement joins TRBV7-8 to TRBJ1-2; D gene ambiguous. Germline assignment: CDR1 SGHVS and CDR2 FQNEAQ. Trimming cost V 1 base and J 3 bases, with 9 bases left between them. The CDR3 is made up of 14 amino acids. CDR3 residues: CASSLGWKDYGYTF. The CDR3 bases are TGTGCCAGCAGCTTAGGGTGGAAGGACTATGGCTACACCTTC.

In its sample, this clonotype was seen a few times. The CDR3 spells CASSSQGSVNRGYTF. The DNA of the CDR3 is TGTGCCAGCAGTTCGCAAGGATCGGTTAATAGGGGCTACACCTTC. The chain has TRBV28 and TRBJ1-2, with no clear D. The germline V gene encodes CDR1 MDHEN and CDR2 SYDVKM. Trimming left V 4 bases short and J 8 bases short, with 20 bases between. This CDR3 comprises 15 residues.

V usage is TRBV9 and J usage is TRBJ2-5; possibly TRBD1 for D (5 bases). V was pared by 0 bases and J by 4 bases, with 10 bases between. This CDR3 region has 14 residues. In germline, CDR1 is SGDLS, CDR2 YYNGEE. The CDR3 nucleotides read TGTGCCAGCAGCGTAGTAGGGGAAGCAGAGACCCAGTACTTC. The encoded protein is CASSVVGEAETQYF.

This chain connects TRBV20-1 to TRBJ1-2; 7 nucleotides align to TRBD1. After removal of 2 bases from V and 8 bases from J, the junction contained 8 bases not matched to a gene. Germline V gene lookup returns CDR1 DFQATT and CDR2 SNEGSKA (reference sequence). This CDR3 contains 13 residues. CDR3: CSARPRDRWGYTF. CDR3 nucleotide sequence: TGCAGTGCTAGACCCCGGGACAGATGGGGCTACACCTTC.

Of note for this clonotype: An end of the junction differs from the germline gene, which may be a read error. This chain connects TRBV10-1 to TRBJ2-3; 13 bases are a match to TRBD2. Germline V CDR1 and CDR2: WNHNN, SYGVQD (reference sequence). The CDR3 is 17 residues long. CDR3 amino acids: CASSEGLAGDYTDAQYF. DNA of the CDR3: TGCGCCAGCAGTGAGGGACTAGCGGGGGACTACACAGATGCGCAGTATTTT.

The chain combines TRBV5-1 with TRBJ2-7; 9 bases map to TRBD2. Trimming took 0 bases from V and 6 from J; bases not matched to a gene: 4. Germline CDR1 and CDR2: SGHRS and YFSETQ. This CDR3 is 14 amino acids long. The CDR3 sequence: CASSLASGKGEQYF. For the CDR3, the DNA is TGCGCCAGCAGCTTGGCTAGCGGGAAGGGCGAGCAGTACTTC.

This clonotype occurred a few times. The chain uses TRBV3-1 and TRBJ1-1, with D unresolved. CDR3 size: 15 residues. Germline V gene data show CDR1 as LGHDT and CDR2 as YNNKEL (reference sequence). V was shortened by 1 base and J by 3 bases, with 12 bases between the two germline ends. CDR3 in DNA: TGTGCCAGCAGCCAAGCCCGGGGTGGGGACACTGAAGCTTTCTTT. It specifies CASSQARGGDTEAFF.

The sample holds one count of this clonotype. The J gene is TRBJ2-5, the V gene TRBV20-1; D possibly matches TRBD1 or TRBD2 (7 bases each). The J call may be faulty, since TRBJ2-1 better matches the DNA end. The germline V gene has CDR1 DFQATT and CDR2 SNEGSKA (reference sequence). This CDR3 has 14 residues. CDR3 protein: CSAAQGTTGETQFF. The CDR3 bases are TGCAGTGCCGCACAGGGGACTACAGGAGAGACCCAGTTCTTC.

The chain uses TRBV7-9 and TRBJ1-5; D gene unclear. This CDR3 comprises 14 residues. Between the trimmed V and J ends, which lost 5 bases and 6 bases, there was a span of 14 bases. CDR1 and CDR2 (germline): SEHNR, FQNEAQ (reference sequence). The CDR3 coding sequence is TGTGCCAGCAGCGAGCTGGGCAGCCGTCAGCCCCAGCATTTT. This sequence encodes CASSELGSRQPQHF.

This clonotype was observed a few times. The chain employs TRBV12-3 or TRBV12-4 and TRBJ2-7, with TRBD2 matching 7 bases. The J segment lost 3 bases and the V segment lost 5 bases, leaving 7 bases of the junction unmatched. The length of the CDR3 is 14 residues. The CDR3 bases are TGTGCCAGCAGTCCTTTCGGGAGGTTCTACGAGCAGTACTTC. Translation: CASSPFGRFYEQYF.